Each of the 15 T cell receptor beta chains below was sequenced from the same sample in a study of cytomegalovirus exposure and HLA in healthy donors. Profiled with immunoSEQ multiplex PCR; TCRdb holds only in-frame clones, not every one. This sample carries about 340,000 clones, approximately 90% of them seen once, and the ten largest clones take roughly 0.8%. Source material: PBMCs. These receptor sequences come from a woman aged 18-29 years in good health and CMV-seronegative.

V gene TRBV5-1 combines with J gene TRBJ2-5, with TRBD2 as a possible D gene (6 bases). The CDR3 is made up of 13 amino acids. Germline loops: CDR1 SGHRS, CDR2 YFSETQ. Trimming took 3 bases from V and 4 from J, leaving 10 bases between them. The DNA for the CDR3 is TGCGCCAGCAGCTGGCGGGGCGGAGAGACCCAGTACTTC. Translation gives CASSWRGGETQYF.

The CDR3 protein is CASSQDWGQYHSNQPQHF. CDR3 sequence (DNA): TGTGCCAGCAGCCAAGATTGGGGGCAGTATCATAGCAATCAGCCCCAGCATTTT. J is TRBJ1-5 and V is TRBV4-2, with D perhaps matching TRBD1 (6 bases). The germline CDR1 and CDR2 sequences are LGHNA and YNFKEQ. Trimming left V 0 bases short and J 0 bases short, with 15 bases between. CDR3 length: 18 amino acids.

V is TRBV15 and J is TRBJ1-2, with 7 bases fitting TRBD1. This CDR3 has 16 residues. Germline CDR1 is LNHNV and CDR2 is YYDKDF (reference sequence). The trim removed 0 bases at V and 4 bases at J, leaving 8 bases unmatched. CDR3 protein: CATSRDTRGLIYGYTF. The CDR3 DNA follows: TGTGCCACCAGCAGAGATACAAGGGGGCTCATCTATGGCTACACCTTC.

The chain recombines TRBV4-3 with TRBJ1-2, with D maybe TRBD1 (5 bases). The CDR3 contains 13 residues. Per germline, CDR1 LGHNA and CDR2 YSLEER. Trimming removed 4 bases from V and 4 bases from J, with 10 bases in between. CDR3 in amino acids: CASSPTGVYGYTF. In nucleotides, the CDR3 is TGCGCCAGCAGCCCGACGGGGGTCTATGGCTACACCTTC.

This chain's CDR3 is CASTSTGLASYNEQFF. Written as DNA, the CDR3 is TGCGCCAGCACCTCTACTGGACTAGCGAGTTATAATGAGCAGTTCTTC. The chain uses TRBV4-1 and TRBJ2-1; 9 bases align to TRBD2. Germline V gene data show CDR1 as MGHRA and CDR2 as YSYEKL. V lost 7 bases and J lost 7; bases outside the gene matches: 14. This CDR3 is built from 16 residues.

CDR3 protein: CASSLQPGLAETQYF. CDR3 DNA: TGTGCCAGCAGCTTACAACCGGGACTAGCGGAGACCCAGTACTTC. The V and J genes are TRBV7-2 and TRBJ2-5, with 10 nucleotides matching TRBD2. The CDR3 covers 15 residues. The germline V gene encodes CDR1 SGHTA and CDR2 FQGNSA. Trimming removed 2 bases from V and 5 bases from J; junction bases left unmatched: 5.

Remarks on this clone: Additional DNA sequences in this sample encode the identical CDR3. V usage is TRBV18 and J usage is TRBJ2-7; 10 positions agree with TRBD2. V lost 3 bases, J lost 0 bases, and 2 bases stayed unmatched. The CDR3 is 15 amino acids. The germline V gene encodes CDR1 KGHSH and CDR2 LQKENI. In DNA form, the CDR3 reads TGTGCCAGCTCACCCCCTAGCGGGAGCTCCTACGAGCAGTACTTC. This translates into CASSPPSGSSYEQYF. The full variable domain, its missing parts supplied by reference TRBV18 and TRBJ2-7, is NAGVMQNPRHLVRRRGQEARLRCSPMKGHSHVYWYRQLPEEGLKFMVYLQKENIIDESGMPKERFSAEFPKEGPSILRIQQVVRGDSAAYFCASSPPSGSSYEQYFGPGTRLTVT.

On this clone itself: The sample holds other DNA sequences that translate to the same CDR3. This rearrangement joins TRBV28 to TRBJ1-5, with D uncertain. Germline V gives CDR1 MDHEN, CDR2 SYDVKM. V gave up 9 bases and J gave up 6 bases, with 9 bases separating them. The CDR3 extends over 11 amino acids. In DNA form, the CDR3 reads TGTGCCAGTTCTAGTGGTCAGCCCCAGCATTTT. As protein: CASSSGQPQHF.

The chain uses TRBV6-5 and TRBJ2-5; 8 bases are shared with TRBD2. CDR3 length: 15 amino acids. V shed 6 bases, J shed 7 bases, and the junction held 13 bases outside the gene matches. CDR1 and CDR2 (germline): MNHEY, SVGAGI. The CDR3 region has the DNA TGTGCCAGCAGACGATCCGGGGGTCGGGAGGGGACCCAGTACTTC. Its translation: CASRRSGGREGTQYF.

This clone turned up a few times. V is TRBV12-5 and J is TRBJ2-2, with D perhaps TRBD1 (6 bases). V was clipped by 5 bases and J by 6 bases, with 10 bases between them. Germline CDR1 reads LGHNT; CDR2 reads FRNRAP. This CDR3 has 13 amino acids. The CDR3 nucleotides are TGTGCTAGTGGTCTAACAGGGTCCGGGGAGCTGTTTTTT. It encodes CASGLTGSGELFF.

This rearrangement joins TRBV28 to TRBJ1-5; D is perhaps TRBD1 (5 bases). This CDR3 has 14 amino acids. The V gene's germline CDR1 is MDHEN and CDR2 SYDVKM. Trimming stripped 10 bases from V and 4 bases from J, with 17 bases between. CDR3 coding DNA: TGTGCCACCACCAAACTCGGGGGTAATCAGCCCCAGCATTTT. Amino acids: CATTKLGGNQPQHF.

The sample holds a few counts of this clone. This chain joins TRBV10-3 and TRBJ1-2, with 9 bases matching TRBD1. The trim removed 2 bases at V and 4 bases at J, leaving 2 bases unmatched. The germline CDR1 and CDR2 sequences are ENHRY and SYGVKD. This CDR3 comprises 14 residues. CDR3 coding DNA: TGTGCCATCAGTGAGGGGGGACAGGGCTATGGCTACACCTTC. It yields the protein CAISEGGQGYGYTF.

Comment on this clone: Being one base from a much bigger clone, this may be a read error. The gene calls are TRBV28 and TRBJ2-3; 11 bases are shared with TRBD2. CDR3 length equals 15 residues. Germline loops: CDR1 MDHEN, CDR2 SYDVKM. The V gene end was trimmed by 5 bases and the J gene end by 0 bases; junction bases not matched to a gene: 1. This chain's CDR3 is CASSRTSGSTDTQYF. The CDR3 DNA reads as TGTGCCAGCAGTCGGACTAGCGGGAGCACAGATACGCAGTATTTT.

This sequence joins TRBV12-5 and TRBJ1-5; 9 nucleotides match TRBD1. Germline CDR1 and CDR2: LGHNT and FRNRAP. This CDR3 has 18 residues. After removal of 0 bases from V and 0 bases from J, the junction contained 6 bases not matched to a gene. Written as DNA, the CDR3 is TGTGCTAGTGGTTTGGTACTTGGGACAGGGTTTAGCAATCAGCCCCAGCATTTT. It specifies CASGLVLGTGFSNQPQHF.

This clone has a handful of counts. This chain links TRBV7-2 with TRBJ2-1, with 11 nucleotides matching TRBD2. J was trimmed by 7 bases and V by 6 bases; bases with no gene match: 8. The CDR3 runs 15 residues. Germline values: CDR1 SGHTA, CDR2 FQGNSA. CDR3 protein: CASRPTSGSLNEQFF. CDR3 sequence (DNA): TGTGCCAGCAGGCCAACTAGCGGGAGCTTGAATGAGCAGTTCTTC.